The rows below give T cell receptor beta chains drawn from one sample of a study of cytomegalovirus exposure and HLA in healthy donors. Only in-frame clones appear in the TCRdb table, and some are missing; sequencing was by immunoSEQ multiplex PCR. The sample records some 170,000 clones, roughly 84% being singletons. Sequenced material: PBMCs. These receptors were taken from a man in his thirties or forties in good health and CMV-seropositive. Both conserved end residues are part of each CDR3. The D gene is left open where the match is weak. Size is stated for part of the rows, as once, few or many counts, or as a class when the clone is expanded.

>TRBV7-2|NA|12|TRBJ2-7|NA
TGTGCCAGCAGCAGCCTAGAGAACGAGCAGTACTTC
CASSSLENEQYF
>TRBV6-5|NA|15|TRBJ1-1|once
TGTGCCAGCAGTTACTCGGGGGCGAGGGGTGCTGAAGCTTTCTTT
CASSYSGARGAEAFF
>TRBV7-9|TRBD1|12|TRBJ2-1|NA
TGTGCCAGCAGCTTAGGACAGGGGAGTCAGTTCTTC
CASSLGQGSQFF
>TRBV5-4|NA|14|TRBJ2-7|NA
TGTGCCAGCAGCTTGAGGGGCTCCCCCTACGAGCAGTACTTC
CASSLRGSPYEQYF
>TRBV10-1|TRBD2|13|TRBJ2-7|NA
TGCGCCAGCAAAAAGGCGGGAGAATACGAGCAGTACTTC
CASKKAGEYEQYF
>TRBV28|TRBD1|14|TRBJ2-7|NA
TGTGCCAGCAGTCTACGACAGGGGGCCTACGAGCAGTACTTC
CASSLRQGAYEQYF
>TRBV13|NA|15|TRBJ1-2|once
TGTGCCAGCAGCCCCGGCCCTCAGGGCCGGGATGGCTACACCTTC
CASSPGPQGRDGYTF
>TRBV6-6|NA|15|TRBJ1-5|NA
TGTGCCAGCAGTTACTCCCTTGACACGAATCAGCCCCAGCATTTT
CASSYSLDTNQPQHF
>TRBV19|TRBD1|15|TRBJ1-5|NA
TGTGCCAGTAGTACCCGACAGGGGAAGTACCAGCCCCAGCATTTT
CASSTRQGKYQPQHF
>TRBV30|NA|17|TRBJ2-7|NA
TGTGCCTGGAGTGGCTCGACGTCAGGGGATTGGAACTACGAGCAGTACTTC
CAWSGSTSGDWNYEQYF
>TRBV7-2|NA|12|TRBJ2-5|NA
TGTGCCAGCAGCTGGGGAGCCGAGACCCAGTACTTC
CASSWGAETQYF
>TRBV30|NA|12|TRBJ1-1|few
TGTGCCTGGAGTGAGAGGATCACTGAAGCTTTCTTT
CAWSERITEAFF
>TRBV2|TRBD2|16|TRBJ2-7|NA
TGTGCCAGCAGACCCATAGCGGGGCTCAGCTCCTACGAGCAGTACTTC
CASRPIAGLSSYEQYF
>TRBV25-1|NA|16|TRBJ1-3|few
TGTGCCAGCAGTGGGAACGGACAGTCCTCTGGAAACACCATATATTTT
CASSGNGQSSGNTIYF
>TRBV11-1|TRBD1|14|TRBJ1-2|NA
TGTGCCAGCAGCTTGGGACAGGCTAACTATGGCTACACCTTC
CASSLGQANYGYTF
>TRBV7-8|NA|12|TRBJ1-5|few
TGTGCCAGCAGCTTAGCCAGTCAGCCCCAGCATTTT
CASSLASQPQHF
>TRBV7-8|TRBD1|17|TRBJ1-1|NA
TGTGCCAGCAGCCCGCGACAGGGCCGCGGGTTGAACACTGAAGCTTTCTTT
CASSPRQGRGLNTEAFF
>TRBV7-9|NA|13|TRBJ2-7|NA
TGTGCCAGCAGCCCGACAGGAACCTACGAGCAGTACTTC
CASSPTGTYEQYF
>TRBV4-3|NA|16|TRBJ2-5|NA
TGCGCCAGCAGTTACACCTCGACAGGCAAACAAGAGACCCAGTACTTC
CASSYTSTGKQETQYF
>TRBV11-2|NA|18|TRBJ1-1|NA
TGTGCCAGCAGCGAGTACAGTAAGCTAACCTTCATGAACACTGAAGCTTTCTTT
CASSEYSKLTFMNTEAFF
>TRBV30|TRBD1|14|TRBJ2-1|NA
TGTGCCTGGGCGGACAGGAGGATCTACAATGAGCAGTTCTTC
CAWADRRIYNEQFF
>TRBV5-1|NA|15|TRBJ1-3|NA
TGCGCCAGCAGCCAAGACGGGAGCTCTGGAAACACCATATATTTT
CASSQDGSSGNTIYF
>TRBV30|NA|14|TRBJ2-3|NA
TGTGCCTGGAGTGTTCTGGCAGGGACAGATACGCAGTATTTT
CAWSVLAGTDTQYF
>TRBV7-2|TRBD1|14|TRBJ1-1|NA
TGTGCCAGCAGCCCGGGACAGTTTTCCAATGAAGCTTTCTTT
CASSPGQFSNEAFF
>TRBV13|NA|18|TRBJ2-7|NA
TGTGCCAGCAGCGAAAGGACCCTCCGGGGGGCCGCTGGGGACGAGCAGTACTTC
CASSERTLRGAAGDEQYF
>TRBV5-1|NA|14|TRBJ2-3|NA
TGCGCCAGCAGCTGGAGGACCAACACAGATACGCAGTATTTT
CASSWRTNTDTQYF
>TRBV9|TRBD2|17|TRBJ2-3|NA
TGTGCCAGCAGCGTTCGGACTAGCGGGGCTAGCACAGATACGCAGTATTTT
CASSVRTSGASTDTQYF
>TRBV19|TRBD2|15|TRBJ2-3|NA
TGTGCCAGTAGTAAGGGGACTAGCGGAACAGATACGCAGTATTTT
CASSKGTSGTDTQYF
>TRBV6-4|TRBD2|13|TRBJ2-1|NA
TGTGCCAGCAGTGACGGGACTAGCAATGAGCAGTTCTTC
CASSDGTSNEQFF
>TRBV10-3|TRBD2|16|TRBJ2-1|NA
TGTGCCATCAGACCGGGACTAGCGGGATCCTACAATGAGCAGTTCTTC
CAIRPGLAGSYNEQFF
>TRBV7-2|NA|14|TRBJ1-6|NA
TGTGCCAGCAGCTTAACAGGGTACAATTCACCCCTCCACTTT
CASSLTGYNSPLHF
>TRBV30|TRBD1|16|TRBJ2-3|NA
TGTGCCTGGAGGCCCCACAGGGGACCTAGCACAGATACGCAGTATTTT
CAWRPHRGPSTDTQYF
>TRBV28|NA|14|TRBJ2-2|many
TGTGCCAGCAGTTTGCAAACATACACCGGGGAGCTGTTTTTT
CASSLQTYTGELFF
>TRBV19|NA|12|TRBJ1-1|NA
TGTGCCACCGGACAGACGAACACTGAAGCTTTCTTT
CATGQTNTEAFF
>TRBV2|NA|15|TRBJ2-6|NA
TGTGCCAGCACAACAGAAGCAGCTGGGGCCAACGTCCTGACTTTC
CASTTEAAGANVLTF
>TRBV29-1|TRBD1|14|TRBJ2-7|NA
TGCAGCGTTGGGGGACAGGCAGAATCCTACGAGCAGTACTTC
CSVGGQAESYEQYF
>TRBV27|NA|15|TRBJ2-7|NA
TGTGCCAGCAGTTTAGGGGCAGGGGTGACCTACGAGCAGTACTTC
CASSLGAGVTYEQYF
>TRBV2|NA|15|TRBJ1-2|NA
TGTGCCTTGTACGGGGAGGGGGAAGCTAACTATGGCTACACCTTC
CALYGEGEANYGYTF
>TRBV30|NA|14|TRBJ2-7|once
TGTGCCTGGAGCTGGGCGGGACCCTTCTACGAGCAGTACTTC
CAWSWAGPFYEQYF
>TRBV18|NA|19|TRBJ2-3|NA
TGTGCCAGCTCACCCGGAGCCTCCGGACTCTTCGTAGAAACAGATACGCAGTATTTT
CASSPGASGLFVETDTQYF
>TRBV29-1|TRBD2|14|TRBJ2-1|once
TGCAGCGCACGGACTAGCGGGAGCTACAATGAGCAGTTCTTC
CSARTSGSYNEQFF
>TRBV7-9|TRBD2|16|TRBJ2-3|NA
TGTGCCAGCAGCGGTTGGACTAGCGGGGGGGCCGGAACGCAGTATTTT
CASSGWTSGGAGTQYF
>TRBV2|TRBD2|15|TRBJ2-1|NA
TGTGCCAGACCTAGGTCAGCGGGAGCCATAGATGAGCAGTTCTTC
CARPRSAGAIDEQFF
>TRBV6-1|NA|14|TRBJ2-2|NA
TGTGCCAGCATGGGACTCCTGTTCGGCGGGGAGCTGTTTTTT
CASMGLLFGGELFF
>TRBV7-9|NA|15|TRBJ2-7|NA
TGTGCCAGCAGCTCTCGACAGGTCAGCTCCTACGAGCAGTACTTC
CASSSRQVSSYEQYF
>TRBV27|TRBD1|13|TRBJ1-1|NA
TGTGCCAGCAGTATCAGGGGGCTCACTGAAGCTTTCTTT
CASSIRGLTEAFF
>TRBV7-9|TRBD2|16|TRBJ2-1|NA
TGTGCCAGCAGCTTTAGCGGGGGCCTCTCCTACAATGAGCAGTTCTTC
CASSFSGGLSYNEQFF
>TRBV7-9|NA|12|TRBJ2-7|few
TGTGCCAGCAGCCCGAGAGCCTACGAGCAGTACTTC
CASSPRAYEQYF
>TRBV7-8|NA|15|TRBJ1-5|NA
TGTGCCAGCAGCTTAGGATCAGGTGCAGACCAGCCCCAGCATTTT
CASSLGSGADQPQHF
>TRBV6-5|NA|15|TRBJ2-1|NA
TGTGCCAGCAGTTACAGTCAGGCTAGCAACAATGAGCAGTTCTTC
CASSYSQASNNEQFF
>TRBV9|NA|14|TRBJ2-7|NA
TGTGCCAGCAGCGTAGGTGGCAGTTCCTACGAGCAGTACTTC
CASSVGGSSYEQYF
>TRBV7-8|NA|15|TRBJ2-1|NA
TGTGCCAGCAGCTTAGCGGCGGGACTCTACAATGAGCAGTTCTTC
CASSLAAGLYNEQFF
>TRBV6-5|TRBD2|15|TRBJ2-2|NA
TGTGCCAGCAGCCCTAGCGGGGGGGGACCCGGGGAGCTGTTTTTT
CASSPSGGGPGELFF
>TRBV28|NA|17|TRBJ2-2|NA
TGTGCCAGCAGTTCCCCCGGGTCTTATACAAACACCGGGGAGCTGTTTTTT
CASSSPGSYTNTGELFF
>TRBV28|NA|11|TRBJ1-2|many
TGTGCCGCCAGGGGAAACTATGGCTACACCTTC
CAARGNYGYTF